The 8 T cell receptor beta chains reported below all come from one sample, sequenced in a study of control samples from healthy donors and cancer patients. TCRdb's table, derived via immunoSEQ multiplex PCR, lists solely in-frame clones and lacks some. The sample has 170,000 or so clones; 85% to 95% are singletons. Sequencing used blood. The source of these receptors is a man aged 18 to 29 in good health.

This rearrangement joins TRBV6-2 or TRBV6-3 to TRBJ1-6, with D possibly TRBD1 on 6 matching bases. V lost 0 bases, J lost 16 bases, and 13 bases lay in between. This CDR3 is built from 13 residues. Germline V lookup: CDR1 MNHEY, CDR2 SVGEGT. DNA of the CDR3: TGTGCCAGCAGTTACTCGGAGGGGGTCCAGCTCCACTTT. Amino acids: CASSYSEGVQLHF.

The genes are TRBV6-5 and TRBJ2-7; a weak D match, TRBD1 (5 bases). Deletions cut 7 bases from V and 6 bases from J, with 16 bases between. Per germline, CDR1 MNHEY and CDR2 SVGAGI. The CDR3 spans 13 residues. CDR3 in DNA: TGTGCCAGCAAGGTCGGTGGGGCCAGCGAGCAGTACTTC. This encodes CASKVGGASEQYF.

In its sample, this clone was seen once. The chain couples TRBV6-5 to TRBJ1-5; D uncertain. The length of the CDR3 is 12 residues. V was clipped by 5 bases and J by 6 bases, with 8 bases between them. Germline V lookup: CDR1 MNHEY, CDR2 SVGAGI. The CDR3 spells CASSQLGQPQHF. As DNA, the CDR3 is TGTGCCAGCAGTCAGTTGGGTCAGCCCCAGCATTTT.

The rearrangement joins TRBV4-1 to TRBJ1-4, with 7 bases lining up with TRBD1. This CDR3 has 16 residues. Germline V CDR1 and CDR2: MGHRA, YSYEKL. Losses at the gene ends were 4 bases for V and 3 bases for J; bases not matched to a gene: 8. DNA of the CDR3: TGCGCCAGCAGCCTACAAACCGGGACAGCTAATGAAAAACTGTTTTTT. Translation: CASSLQTGTANEKLFF.

This chain joins TRBV27 and TRBJ1-5, with D unclear. V dropped 6 bases and J dropped 0 bases, with 6 bases sitting between them. Looked up from germline, CDR1 is MNHEY and CDR2 is SMNVEV (reference sequence). The CDR3 is 13 residues long. The CDR3 DNA sequence: TGTGCCAGCAGCCGATATAGCAATCAGCCCCAGCATTTT. Translation gives CASSRYSNQPQHF.

The chain links TRBV19 to TRBJ2-3, with 8 nucleotides matching TRBD1. Germline CDR1 reads LNHDA; CDR2 reads SQIVND (reference sequence). CDR3 length: 14 residues. The J segment lost 5 bases and the V segment lost 7 bases, leaving 8 bases of the junction unmatched. CDR3 nucleotide sequence: TGTGCCAGTACACCCCCTGACAGGGGAGATACGCAGTATTTT. This translates into CASTPPDRGDTQYF.

This rearrangement joins TRBV7-9 to TRBJ1-3; D unclear. Trimming cost V 1 base and J 7 bases, with 14 bases left between them. From germline, CDR1 is SEHNR and CDR2 FQNEAQ (reference sequence). The CDR3 covers 15 residues. The CDR3: CASSLGLGLGNTIYF. The CDR3 DNA reads TGTGCCAGCAGCTTAGGTCTCGGACTGGGGAACACCATATATTTT.

The V call is TRBV9, the J call TRBJ1-1, with 8 bases lining up with TRBD1. J gave up 0 bases and V 3 bases, and 10 bases lay outside the gene matches. CDR3 length: 17 residues. The germline V gene encodes CDR1 SGDLS and CDR2 YYNGEE. The CDR3 sequence is CASSGSPGQALNTEAFF. The CDR3 DNA follows: TGTGCCAGCAGCGGCAGTCCGGGACAGGCGTTGAACACTGAAGCTTTCTTT.